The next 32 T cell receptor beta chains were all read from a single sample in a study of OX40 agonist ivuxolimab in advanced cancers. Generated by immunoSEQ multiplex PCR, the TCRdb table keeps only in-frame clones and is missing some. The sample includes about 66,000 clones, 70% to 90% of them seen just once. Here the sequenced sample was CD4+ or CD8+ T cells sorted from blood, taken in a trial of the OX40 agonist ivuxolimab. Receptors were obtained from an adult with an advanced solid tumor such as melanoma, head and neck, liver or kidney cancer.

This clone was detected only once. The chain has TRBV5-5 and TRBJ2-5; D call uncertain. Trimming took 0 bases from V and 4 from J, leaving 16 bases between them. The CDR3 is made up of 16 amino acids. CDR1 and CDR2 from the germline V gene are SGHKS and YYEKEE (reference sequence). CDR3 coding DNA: TGTGCCAGCAGCTTGGATGGAGCGAGTATGGGAGAGACCCAGTACTTC. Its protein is CASSLDGASMGETQYF.

CDR3 region: CAISEGTFSNQPQHF. The CDR3 nucleotides read TGTGCCATCAGTGAGGGGACCTTTAGCAATCAGCCCCAGCATTTT. The chain has TRBV10-3 and TRBJ1-5; weak D call: TRBD1 (5 bases). This CDR3 region has 15 residues. Germline-derived CDR1 and CDR2 are ENHRY and SYGVKD. Between the trimmed V and J ends, which lost 2 bases and 0 bases, there was a span of 8 bases.

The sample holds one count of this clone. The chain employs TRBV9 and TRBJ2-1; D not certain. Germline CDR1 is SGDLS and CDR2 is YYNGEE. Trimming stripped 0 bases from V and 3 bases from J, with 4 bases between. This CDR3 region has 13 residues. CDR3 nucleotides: TGTGCCAGCAGCGTAGCTGGCTACAATGAGCAGTTCTTC. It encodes CASSVAGYNEQFF.

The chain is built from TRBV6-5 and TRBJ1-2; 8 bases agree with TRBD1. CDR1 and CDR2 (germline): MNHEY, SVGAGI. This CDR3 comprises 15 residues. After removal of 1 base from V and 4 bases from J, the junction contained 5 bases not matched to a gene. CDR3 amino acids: CASSYYTGGAYGYTF. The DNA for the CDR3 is TGTGCCAGCAGTTACTATACAGGGGGTGCCTATGGCTACACCTTC.

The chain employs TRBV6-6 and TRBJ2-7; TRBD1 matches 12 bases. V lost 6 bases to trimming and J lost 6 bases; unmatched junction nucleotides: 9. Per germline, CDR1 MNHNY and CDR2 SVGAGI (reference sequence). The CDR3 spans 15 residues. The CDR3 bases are TGTGCCAGCAGCCCCAGGGGACAGGGGGCGGGCGAGCAGTACTTC. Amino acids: CASSPRGQGAGEQYF.

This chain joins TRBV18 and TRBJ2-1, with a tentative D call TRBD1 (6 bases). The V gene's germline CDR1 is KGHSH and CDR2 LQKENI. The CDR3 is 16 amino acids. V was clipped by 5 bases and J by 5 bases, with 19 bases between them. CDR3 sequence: CASSEGTPRLNNEQFF. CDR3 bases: TGTGCCAGCTCAGAGGGGACACCTCGACTTAACAATGAGCAGTTCTTC.

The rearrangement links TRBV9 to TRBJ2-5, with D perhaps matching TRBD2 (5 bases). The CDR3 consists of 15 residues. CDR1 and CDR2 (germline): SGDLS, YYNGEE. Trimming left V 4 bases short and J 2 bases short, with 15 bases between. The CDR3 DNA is TGTGCCAGCAGCCTCAGGACCGGGGAGCAAGAGACCCAGTACTTC. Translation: CASSLRTGEQETQYF.

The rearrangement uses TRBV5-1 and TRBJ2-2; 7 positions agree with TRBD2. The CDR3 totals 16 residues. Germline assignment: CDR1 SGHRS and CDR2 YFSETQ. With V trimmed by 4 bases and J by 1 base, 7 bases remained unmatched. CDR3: CASSGPPGGNTGELFF. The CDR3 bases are TGCGCCAGCAGCGGACCGCCGGGGGGGAACACCGGGGAGCTGTTTTTT.

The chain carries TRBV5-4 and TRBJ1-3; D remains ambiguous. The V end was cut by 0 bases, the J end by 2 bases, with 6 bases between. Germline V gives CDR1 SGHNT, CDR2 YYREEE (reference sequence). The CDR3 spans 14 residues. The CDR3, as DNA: TGTGCCAGCAGCTTGGGTGGGACTGGAAACACCATATATTTT. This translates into CASSLGGTGNTIYF.

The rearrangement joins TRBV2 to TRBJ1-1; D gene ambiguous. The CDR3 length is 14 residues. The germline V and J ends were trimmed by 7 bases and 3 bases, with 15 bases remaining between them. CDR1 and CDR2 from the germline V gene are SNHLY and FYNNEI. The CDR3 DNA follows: TGTGCCAGCACTTCTCACAGATCTTACACTGAAGCTTTCTTT. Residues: CASTSHRSYTEAFF.

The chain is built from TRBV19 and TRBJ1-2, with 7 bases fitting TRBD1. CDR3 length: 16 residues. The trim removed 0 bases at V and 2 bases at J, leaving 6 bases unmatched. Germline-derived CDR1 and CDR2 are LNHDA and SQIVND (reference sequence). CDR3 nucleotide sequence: TGTGCCAGTAGTATAGATCAAAGGGGGCGCAACTATGGCTACACCTTC. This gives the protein CASSIDQRGRNYGYTF.

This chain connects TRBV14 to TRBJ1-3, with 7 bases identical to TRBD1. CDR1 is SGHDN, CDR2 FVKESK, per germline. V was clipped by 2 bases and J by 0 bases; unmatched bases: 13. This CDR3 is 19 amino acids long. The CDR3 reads CASSQIRQGPLFSGNTIYF. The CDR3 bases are TGTGCCAGCAGCCAAATTAGACAGGGCCCCTTGTTCTCTGGAAACACCATATATTTT.

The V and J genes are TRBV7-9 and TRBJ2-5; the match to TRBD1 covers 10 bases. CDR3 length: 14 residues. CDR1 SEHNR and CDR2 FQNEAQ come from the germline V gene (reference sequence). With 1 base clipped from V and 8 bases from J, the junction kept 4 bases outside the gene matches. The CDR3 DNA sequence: TGTGCCAGCAGCTTAGGGGGACAGGGGTCAACCCAGTACTTC. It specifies CASSLGGQGSTQYF.

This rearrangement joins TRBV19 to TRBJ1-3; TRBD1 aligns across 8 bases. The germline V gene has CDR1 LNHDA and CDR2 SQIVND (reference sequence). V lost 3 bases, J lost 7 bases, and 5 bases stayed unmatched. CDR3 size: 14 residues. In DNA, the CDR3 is TGTGCCAGTAGTATCTTCCAGGGGGCCAACACCATATATTTT. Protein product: CASSIFQGANTIYF.

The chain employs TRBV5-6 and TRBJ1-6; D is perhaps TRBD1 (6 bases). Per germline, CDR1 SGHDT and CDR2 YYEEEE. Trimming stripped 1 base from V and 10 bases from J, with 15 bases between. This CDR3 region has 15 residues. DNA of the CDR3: TGTGCCAGCAGCTTGTACCAGGGGTGGGGGTCACCCCTCCACTTT. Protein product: CASSLYQGWGSPLHF.

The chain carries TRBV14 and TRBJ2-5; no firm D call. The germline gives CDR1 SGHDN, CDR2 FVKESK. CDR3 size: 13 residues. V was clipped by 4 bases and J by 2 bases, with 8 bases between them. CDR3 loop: CASSLLGQETQYF. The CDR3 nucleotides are TGTGCCAGCAGCCTCCTGGGGCAAGAGACCCAGTACTTC. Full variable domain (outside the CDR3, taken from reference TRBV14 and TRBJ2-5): EAGVTQFPSHSVIEKGQTVTLRCDPISGHDNLYWYRRVMGKEIKFLLHFVKESKQDESGMPNNRFLAERTGGTYSTLKVQPAELEDSGVYFCASSLLGQETQYFGPGTRLLVL.

The CDR3 bases are TGTGCCAGTACTACTAGGGGGGGGATAATTCAGCCCCAGCATTTT. Its protein is CASTTRGGIIQPQHF. This chain joins TRBV19 and TRBJ1-5; TRBD1 might be the D (6 bases). Trimming took 7 bases from V and 6 from J, leaving 19 bases between them. CDR1 and CDR2 from the germline V gene are LNHDA and SQIVND (reference sequence). The CDR3 spans 15 residues.

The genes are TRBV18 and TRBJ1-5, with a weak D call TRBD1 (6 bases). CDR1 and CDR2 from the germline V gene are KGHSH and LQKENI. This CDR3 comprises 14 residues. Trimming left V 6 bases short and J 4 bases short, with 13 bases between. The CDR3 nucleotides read TGTGCCAGCTCGCTGGGGGCGGAGAATCAGCCCCAGCATTTT. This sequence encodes CASSLGAENQPQHF.

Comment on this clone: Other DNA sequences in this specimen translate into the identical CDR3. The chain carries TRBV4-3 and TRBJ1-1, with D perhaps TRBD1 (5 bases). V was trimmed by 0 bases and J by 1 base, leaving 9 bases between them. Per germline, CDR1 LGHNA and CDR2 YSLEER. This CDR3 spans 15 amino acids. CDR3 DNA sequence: TGCGCCAGCAGCCAAGAACCGGGGGGGAACACTGAAGCTTTCTTT. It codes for CASSQEPGGNTEAFF.

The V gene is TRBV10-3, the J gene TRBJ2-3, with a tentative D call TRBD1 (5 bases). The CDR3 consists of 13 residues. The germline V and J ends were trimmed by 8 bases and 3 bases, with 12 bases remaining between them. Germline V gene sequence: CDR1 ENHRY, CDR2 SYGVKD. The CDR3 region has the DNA TGTGCCATCGCGCGCAGGGTGACAGATACGCAGTATTTT. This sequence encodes CAIARRVTDTQYF.

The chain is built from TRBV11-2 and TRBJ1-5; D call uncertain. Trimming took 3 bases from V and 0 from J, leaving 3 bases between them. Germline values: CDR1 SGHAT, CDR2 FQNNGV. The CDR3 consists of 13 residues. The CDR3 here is CASSFNSNQPQHF. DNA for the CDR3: TGTGCCAGCAGCTTCAATAGCAATCAGCCCCAGCATTTT.

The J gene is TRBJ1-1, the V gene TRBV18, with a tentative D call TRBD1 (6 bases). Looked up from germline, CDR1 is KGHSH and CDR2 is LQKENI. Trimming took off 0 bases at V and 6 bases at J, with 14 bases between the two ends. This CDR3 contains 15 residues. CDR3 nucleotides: TGTGCCAGCTCACCACCGGCAGGGGTAGGAGCTGAAGCTTTCTTT. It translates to CASSPPAGVGAEAFF.

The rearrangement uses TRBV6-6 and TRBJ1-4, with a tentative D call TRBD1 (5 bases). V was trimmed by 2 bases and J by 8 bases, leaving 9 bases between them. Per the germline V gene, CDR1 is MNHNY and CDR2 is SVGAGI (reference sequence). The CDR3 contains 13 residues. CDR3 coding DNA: TGTGCCAGCAGTTACGGGACGGGCGAAAAACTGTTTTTT. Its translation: CASSYGTGEKLFF.

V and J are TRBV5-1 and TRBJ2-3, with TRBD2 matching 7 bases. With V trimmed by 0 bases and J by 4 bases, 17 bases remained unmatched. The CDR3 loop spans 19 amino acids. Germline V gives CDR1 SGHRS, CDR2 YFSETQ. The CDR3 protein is CASSLGISGSTRGADTQYF. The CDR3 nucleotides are TGCGCCAGCAGCTTGGGTATTAGCGGGTCCACGCGTGGGGCAGATACGCAGTATTTT.

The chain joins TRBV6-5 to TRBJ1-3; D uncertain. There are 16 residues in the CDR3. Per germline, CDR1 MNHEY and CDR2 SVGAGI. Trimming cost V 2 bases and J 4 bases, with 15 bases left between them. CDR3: CASSYAIEAVGNTIYF. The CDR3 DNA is TGTGCCAGCAGTTACGCCATTGAGGCGGTGGGAAACACCATATATTTT.

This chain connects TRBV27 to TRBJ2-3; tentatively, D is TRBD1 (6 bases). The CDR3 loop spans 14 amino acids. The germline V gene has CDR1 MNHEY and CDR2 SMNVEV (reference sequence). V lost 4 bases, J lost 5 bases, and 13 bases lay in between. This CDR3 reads CASSSYRAGDTQYF. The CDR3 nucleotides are TGTGCCAGCAGTTCCTACAGGGCGGGAGATACGCAGTATTTT.

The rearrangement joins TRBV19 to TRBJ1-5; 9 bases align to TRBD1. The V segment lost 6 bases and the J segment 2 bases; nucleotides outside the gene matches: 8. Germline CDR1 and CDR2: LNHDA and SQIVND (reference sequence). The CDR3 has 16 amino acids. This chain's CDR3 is CASRGQGWYGNQPQHF. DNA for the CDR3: TGTGCCAGTAGAGGACAGGGGTGGTACGGCAATCAGCCCCAGCATTTT.

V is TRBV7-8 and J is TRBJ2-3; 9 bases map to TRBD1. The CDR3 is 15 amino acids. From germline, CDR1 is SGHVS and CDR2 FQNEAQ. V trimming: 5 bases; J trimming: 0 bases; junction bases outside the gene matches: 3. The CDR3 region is CASSPQGASTDTQYF. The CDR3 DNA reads TGTGCCAGCAGCCCACAGGGGGCTAGCACAGATACGCAGTATTTT.

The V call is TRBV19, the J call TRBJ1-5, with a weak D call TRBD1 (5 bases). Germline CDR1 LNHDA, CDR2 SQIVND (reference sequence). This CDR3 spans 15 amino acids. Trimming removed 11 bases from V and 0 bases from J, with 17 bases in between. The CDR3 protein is CASNRGRNSNQPQHF. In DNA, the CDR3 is TGTGCCTCAAATAGGGGCAGAAATAGCAATCAGCCCCAGCATTTT.

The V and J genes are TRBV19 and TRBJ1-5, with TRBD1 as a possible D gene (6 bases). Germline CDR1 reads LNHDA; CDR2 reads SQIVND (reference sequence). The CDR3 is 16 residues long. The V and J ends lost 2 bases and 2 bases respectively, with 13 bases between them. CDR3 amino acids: CASSIWGRGGNQPQHF. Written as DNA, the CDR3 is TGTGCCAGTAGTATATGGGGCAGGGGAGGCAATCAGCCCCAGCATTTT.

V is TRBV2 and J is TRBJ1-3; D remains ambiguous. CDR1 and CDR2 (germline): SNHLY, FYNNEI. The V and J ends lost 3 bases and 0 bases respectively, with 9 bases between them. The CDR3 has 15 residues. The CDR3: CASSDAPISGNTIYF. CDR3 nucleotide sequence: TGTGCCAGCAGTGATGCTCCCATCTCTGGAAACACCATATATTTT.

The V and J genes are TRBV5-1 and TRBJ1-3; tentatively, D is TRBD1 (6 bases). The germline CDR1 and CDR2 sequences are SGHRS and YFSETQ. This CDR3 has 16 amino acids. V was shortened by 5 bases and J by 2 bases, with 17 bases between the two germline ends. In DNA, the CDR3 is TGCGCCAGCAGTCCTGACCCGGGACAAGCTGGAAACACCATATATTTT. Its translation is CASSPDPGQAGNTIYF.